The rows below give T cell receptor beta chains drawn from one sample of a study of Ad26.COV2.S vaccination and SARS-CoV-2 variants. Repertoires were generated with immunoSEQ multiplex PCR, while TCRdb's copy carries only in-frame clones and drops some. The sample yields around 370,000 clones, roughly 81% seen once. This specimen was peripheral blood, taken in a trial of Ad26.COV2.S vaccine versus placebo. These receptors originate from a person between 18 and 59 years old who received the Ad26.COV2.S COVID-19 vaccine or a placebo. Both conserved end residues are part of each CDR3. Fields, in order: V gene, J gene, clone size, D gene, CDR3 DNA, CDR3 protein. The D gene is left open where the match is weak. Rows may omit the clone size; those that give it use once, few, many or a size class.

v_gene: TRBV19
j_gene: TRBJ2-3
abundance: -
d_gene: -
CDR3nt: TGTGCCAGTAGTCTCGGGACAACCACAGATACGCAGTATTTT
CDR3aa: CASSLGTTTDTQYF

v_gene: TRBV25-1
j_gene: TRBJ2-3
abundance: once
d_gene: -
CDR3nt: TGTGCCAGCAGTGAATCTTATGGACAGACAAGGTCAGATACGCAGTATTTT
CDR3aa: CASSESYGQTRSDTQYF

v_gene: TRBV7-2
j_gene: TRBJ2-4
abundance: -
d_gene: -
CDR3nt: TGTGCCAGCAGCCACTTAGGGGGGGCCAAAAACATTCAGTACTTC
CDR3aa: CASSHLGGAKNIQYF

v_gene: TRBV10-2
j_gene: TRBJ1-1
abundance: -
d_gene: -
CDR3nt: TGCGCCAGCATTAGCTCCGGGCTCAACACTGAAGCTTTCTTT
CDR3aa: CASISSGLNTEAFF

v_gene: TRBV6-1
j_gene: TRBJ1-5
abundance: -
d_gene: TRBD1
CDR3nt: TGTGCCAGCAGTGAAAGGCACAGGGGGTTCAATCAGCCCCAGCATTTT
CDR3aa: CASSERHRGFNQPQHF

v_gene: TRBV10-3
j_gene: TRBJ2-1
abundance: few
d_gene: TRBD2
CDR3nt: TGTGCCACCGATAGCGGGGGACCCAATGAGCAGTTCTTC
CDR3aa: CATDSGGPNEQFF

v_gene: TRBV5-1
j_gene: TRBJ2-1
abundance: -
d_gene: -
CDR3nt: TGCGCCAGCAGCTTGGCCTCAGTAGGTCTAGGACGCCACAATGAGCAGTTCTTC
CDR3aa: CASSLASVGLGRHNEQFF

v_gene: TRBV6-5
j_gene: TRBJ1-1
abundance: -
d_gene: -
CDR3nt: TGTGCCAGCAGTTACTCGACGTTGGGATTCACTGAAGCTTTCTTT
CDR3aa: CASSYSTLGFTEAFF

v_gene: TRBV13
j_gene: TRBJ2-5
abundance: -
d_gene: -
CDR3nt: TGTGCCAGCAGCTTAAGGGTGTTAGGGAACCAAGAGACCCAGTACTTC
CDR3aa: CASSLRVLGNQETQYF

v_gene: TRBV6-6
j_gene: TRBJ2-2
abundance: few
d_gene: -
CDR3nt: TGTGCCAGTCTGGGCCCCGGGGCCGGGGAGCTGTTTTTT
CDR3aa: CASLGPGAGELFF

v_gene: TRBV12-5
j_gene: TRBJ1-1
abundance: -
d_gene: -
CDR3nt: TGTGCTAGTGGTTTGCCCTCGGGGGGCTTGAACACTGAAGCTTTCTTT
CDR3aa: CASGLPSGGLNTEAFF

v_gene: TRBV7-9
j_gene: TRBJ2-1
abundance: -
d_gene: TRBD2
CDR3nt: TGTGCCAGCAGCAGGGGACTAGCGGGGACCAATGAGCAGTTCTTC
CDR3aa: CASSRGLAGTNEQFF

v_gene: TRBV9
j_gene: TRBJ1-3
abundance: few
d_gene: -
CDR3nt: TGTGCCAGCAGCGCCAATTTTAACAGGGAATCAAACACCATATATTTT
CDR3aa: CASSANFNRESNTIYF

v_gene: TRBV24-1
j_gene: TRBJ2-2
abundance: -
d_gene: -
CDR3nt: TGTGCCACCAGTGATCCGGGACGACAGAACACCGGGGAGCTGTTTTTT
CDR3aa: CATSDPGRQNTGELFF

v_gene: TRBV29-1
j_gene: TRBJ2-7
abundance: -
d_gene: -
CDR3nt: TGCAGCGTTGAGGAGGGCGAGCAGTACTTC
CDR3aa: CSVEEGEQYF